Listed below are T cell receptor beta chains from one sample, sequenced in a study of blood T cell repertoires in COVID-19. Measured with immunoSEQ multiplex PCR; TCRdb has only the in-frame clones, and not every one. The sample has around 110,000 clones, almost 85% seen once. The sequenced material came from peripheral blood. All receptors come from a man aged 65 to 79 with active or convalescent COVID-19. Both conserved end residues are part of each CDR3. A D gene is named only where the DNA matches it firmly. Clone size is not always given. Where it is, it says once, few, many or a class for expanded clones.

V: TRBV6-2/TRBV6-3; size: NA; J: TRBJ2-2; D: NA; CDR3: CASSYWGTNTGELFF; DNA: TGTGCCAGCAGTTACTGGGGGACTAACACCGGGGAGCTGTTTTTT
V: TRBV29-1; size: NA; J: TRBJ2-7; D: TRBD1; CDR3: CSVTGVVLDEQYF; DNA: TGCAGCGTCACAGGGGTAGTTCTTGACGAGCAGTACTTC
V: TRBV5-4; size: NA; J: TRBJ1-2; D: NA; CDR3: CASSLFGQNYGYTF; DNA: TGTGCCAGCAGCTTGTTCGGACAGAACTATGGCTACACCTTC
V: TRBV6-2/TRBV6-3; size: few; J: TRBJ1-5; D: NA; CDR3: CASSEKQGQPQHF; DNA: TGTGCCAGCAGTGAGAAACAGGGACAGCCCCAGCATTTT
V: TRBV15; size: NA; J: TRBJ1-1; D: TRBD1; CDR3: CATSRVRTGEYLRNTEAFF; DNA: TGTGCCACCAGCAGAGTTAGAACAGGGGAATACCTAAGGAATACTGAAGCTTTCTTT
V: TRBV10-2; size: NA; J: TRBJ1-2; D: NA; CDR3: CASSEGTGFDYGYTF; DNA: TGCGCCAGCAGTGAGGGTACAGGGTTCGACTATGGCTACACCTTC
V: TRBV6-2/TRBV6-3; size: NA; J: TRBJ2-5; D: TRBD2; CDR3: CASSKGLAGGPWETQYF; DNA: TGTGCCAGCAGCAAGGGACTAGCGGGAGGGCCTTGGGAGACCCAGTACTTC
V: TRBV6-4; size: once; J: TRBJ2-7; D: TRBD2; CDR3: CASSDSGTSGGLLGYEQYF; DNA: TGTGCCAGCAGTGACTCAGGGACTAGCGGGGGCTTACTCGGGTACGAGCAGTACTTC
V: TRBV7-2; size: few; J: TRBJ1-1; D: NA; CDR3: CASSFFAGNTEAFF; DNA: TGTGCCAGCAGCTTCTTCGCGGGGAACACTGAAGCTTTCTTT
V: TRBV6-5; size: NA; J: TRBJ1-3; D: NA; CDR3: CASTSPGNTIYF; DNA: TGTGCCAGCACCTCTCCTGGAAACACCATATATTTT
V: TRBV5-1; size: NA; J: TRBJ2-2; D: NA; CDR3: CASSLNGDTGELFF; DNA: TGCGCCAGCAGCTTAAACGGGGACACCGGGGAGCTGTTTTTT
V: TRBV24-1; size: few; J: TRBJ1-5; D: TRBD1; CDR3: CATSDGPGTGSNQPQHF; DNA: TGTGCCACCAGTGATGGTCCCGGGACAGGGTCCAATCAGCCCCAGCATTTT